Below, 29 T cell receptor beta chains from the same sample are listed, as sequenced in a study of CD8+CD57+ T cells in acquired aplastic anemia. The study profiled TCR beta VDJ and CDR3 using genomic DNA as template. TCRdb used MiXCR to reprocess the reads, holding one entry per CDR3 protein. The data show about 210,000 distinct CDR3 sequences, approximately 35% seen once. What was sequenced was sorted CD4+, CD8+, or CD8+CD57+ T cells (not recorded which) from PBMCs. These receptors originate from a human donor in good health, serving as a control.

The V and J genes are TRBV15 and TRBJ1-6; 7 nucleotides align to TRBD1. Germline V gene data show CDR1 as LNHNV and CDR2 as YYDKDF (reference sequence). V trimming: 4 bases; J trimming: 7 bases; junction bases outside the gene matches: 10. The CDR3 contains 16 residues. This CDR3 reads CATSTDYPGGNSPLHF. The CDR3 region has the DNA TGTGCCACCAGCACCGACTATCCAGGGGGGAATTCACCCCTCCACTTT.

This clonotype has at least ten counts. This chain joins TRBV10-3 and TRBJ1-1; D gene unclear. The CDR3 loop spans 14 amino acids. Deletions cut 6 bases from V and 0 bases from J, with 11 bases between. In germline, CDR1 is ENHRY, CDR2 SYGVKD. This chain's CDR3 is CAISDIFMNTEAFF. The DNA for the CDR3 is TGTGCCATCAGCGATATTTTTATGAACACTGAAGCTTTCTTT.

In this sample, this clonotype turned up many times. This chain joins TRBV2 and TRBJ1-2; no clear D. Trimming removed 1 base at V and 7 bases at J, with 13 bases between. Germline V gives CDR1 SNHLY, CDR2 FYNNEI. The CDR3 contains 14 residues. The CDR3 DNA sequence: TGTGCCAGCAGTGAAGTGGAACTGGGAGGTGGCTACACCTTC. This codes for CASSEVELGGGYTF.

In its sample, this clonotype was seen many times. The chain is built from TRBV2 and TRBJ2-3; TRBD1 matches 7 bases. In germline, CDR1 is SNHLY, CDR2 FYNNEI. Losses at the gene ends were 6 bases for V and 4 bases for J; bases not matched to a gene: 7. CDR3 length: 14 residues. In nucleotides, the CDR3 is TGTGCCAGCAGGGAACAGGGGTTGCCAGATACGCAGTATTTT. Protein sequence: CASREQGLPDTQYF. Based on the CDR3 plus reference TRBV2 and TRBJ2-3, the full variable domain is EPEVTQTPSHQVTQMGQEVILRCVPISNHLYFYWYRQILGQKVEFLVSFYNNEISEKSEIFDDQFSVERPDGSNFTLKIRSTKLEDSAMYFCASREQGLPDTQYFGPGTRLTVL.

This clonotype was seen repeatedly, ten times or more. For the CDR3, the DNA is TGTGCCGGAACCGGGACAGGGAGGAATGAGCAGTTCTTC. It is translated as CAGTGTGRNEQFF. The chain carries TRBV2 and TRBJ2-1; 9 bases match TRBD1. V trimming: 11 bases; J trimming: 7 bases; junction bases outside the gene matches: 9. The CDR3 totals 13 residues. Germline-derived CDR1 and CDR2 are SNHLY and FYNNEI.

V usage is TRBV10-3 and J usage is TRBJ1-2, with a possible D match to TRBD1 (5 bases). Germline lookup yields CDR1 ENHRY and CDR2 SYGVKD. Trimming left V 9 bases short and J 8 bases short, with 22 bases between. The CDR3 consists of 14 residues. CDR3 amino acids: CAIKSSAQGFGYTF. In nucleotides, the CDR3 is TGTGCCATAAAAAGCAGTGCCCAGGGTTTCGGCTACACCTTC.

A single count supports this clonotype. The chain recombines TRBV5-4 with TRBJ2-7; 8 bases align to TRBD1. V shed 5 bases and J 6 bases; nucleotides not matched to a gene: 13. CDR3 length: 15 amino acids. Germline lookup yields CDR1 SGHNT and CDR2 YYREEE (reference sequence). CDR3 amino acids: CASSPGGALPSEQYF. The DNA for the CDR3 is TGTGCCAGCAGTCCAGGGGGCGCGTTGCCCTCCGAGCAGTACTTC.

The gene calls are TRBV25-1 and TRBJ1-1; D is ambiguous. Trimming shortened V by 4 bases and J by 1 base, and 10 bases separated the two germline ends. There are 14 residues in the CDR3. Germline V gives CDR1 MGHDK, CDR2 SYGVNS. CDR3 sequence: CASSASPWNTEAFF. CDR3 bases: TGTGCCAGCAGTGCTAGTCCCTGGAACACTGAAGCTTTCTTT.

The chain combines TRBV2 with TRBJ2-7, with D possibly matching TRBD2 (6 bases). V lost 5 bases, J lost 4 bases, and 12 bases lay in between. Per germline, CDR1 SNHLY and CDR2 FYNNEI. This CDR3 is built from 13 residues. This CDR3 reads CASSLWGVYEQYF. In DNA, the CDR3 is TGTGCCAGCAGTTTGTGGGGGGTTTACGAGCAGTACTTC. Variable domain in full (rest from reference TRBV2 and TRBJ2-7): EPEVTQTPSHQVTQMGQEVILRCVPISNHLYFYWYRQILGQKVEFLVSFYNNEISEKSEIFDDQFSVERPDGSNFTLKIRSTKLEDSAMYFCASSLWGVYEQYFGPGTRLTVT.

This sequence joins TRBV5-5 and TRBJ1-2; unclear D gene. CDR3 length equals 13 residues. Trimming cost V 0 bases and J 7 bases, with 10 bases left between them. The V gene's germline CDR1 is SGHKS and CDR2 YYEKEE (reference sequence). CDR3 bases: TGTGCCAGCAGCTTGGACCCGGTGGGTGGCTACACCTTC. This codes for CASSLDPVGGYTF.

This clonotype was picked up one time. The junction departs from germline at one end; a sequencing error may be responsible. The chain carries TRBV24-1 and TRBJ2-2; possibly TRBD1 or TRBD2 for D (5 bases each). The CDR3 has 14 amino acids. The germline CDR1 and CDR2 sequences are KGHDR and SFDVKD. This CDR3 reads CATSGGRNTGKLFF. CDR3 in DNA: TGTGCCACCAGTGGGGGCCGCAACACCGGGAAGCTGTTTTTT.

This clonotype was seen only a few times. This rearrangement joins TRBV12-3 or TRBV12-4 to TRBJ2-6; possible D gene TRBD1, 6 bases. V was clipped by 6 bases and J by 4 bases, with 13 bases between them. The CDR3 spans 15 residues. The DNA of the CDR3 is TGTGCCAGCAGCCCTCAGGGGTTCGGGGCCAACGTCCTGACTTTC. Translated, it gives CASSPQGFGANVLTF.

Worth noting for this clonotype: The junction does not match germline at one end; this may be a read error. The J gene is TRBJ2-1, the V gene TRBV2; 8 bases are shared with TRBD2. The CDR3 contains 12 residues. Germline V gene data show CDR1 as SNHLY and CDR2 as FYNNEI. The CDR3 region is CASSQTSDVVVF. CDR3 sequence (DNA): TGTGCCAGCAGTCAGACTAGCGATGTCGTGGTCTTC.

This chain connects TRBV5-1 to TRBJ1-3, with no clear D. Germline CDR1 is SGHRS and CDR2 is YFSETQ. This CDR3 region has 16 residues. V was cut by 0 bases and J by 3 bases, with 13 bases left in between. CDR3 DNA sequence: TGCGCCAGCAGCTTGGCCGGTCCCCGTTTTGGAAACACCATATATTTT. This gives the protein CASSLAGPRFGNTIYF.

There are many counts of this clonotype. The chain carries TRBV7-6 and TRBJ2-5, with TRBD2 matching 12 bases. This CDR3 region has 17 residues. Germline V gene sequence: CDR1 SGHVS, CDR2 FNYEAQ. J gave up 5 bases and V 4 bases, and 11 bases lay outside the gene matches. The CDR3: CASSSYLLTSGRETQYF. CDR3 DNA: TGTGCCAGCAGCTCCTATCTCCTCACTAGCGGGAGGGAGACCCAGTACTTC. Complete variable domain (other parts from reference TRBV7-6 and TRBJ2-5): GAGVSQSPRYKVTKRGQDVALRCDPISGHVSLYWYRQALGQGPEFLTYFNYEAQQDKSGLPNDRFSAERPEGSISTLTIQRTEQRDSAMYRCASSSYLLTSGRETQYFGPGTRLLVL.

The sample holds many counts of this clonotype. The CDR3 DNA reads as TGTGCCAGCAGCGGCGCTGCTGCCAGGGCCCAAGAGACCCAGTACTTC. Translating it yields CASSGAAARAQETQYF. The chain employs TRBV14 and TRBJ2-5; D may be TRBD1 (5 bases). The germline V gene encodes CDR1 SGHDN and CDR2 FVKESK. Trimming stripped 5 bases from V and 1 base from J, with 17 bases between. This CDR3 is built from 16 residues. Based on the CDR3 plus reference TRBV14 and TRBJ2-5, the full variable domain is EAGVTQFPSHSVIEKGQTVTLRCDPISGHDNLYWYRRVMGKEIKFLLHFVKESKQDESGMPNNRFLAERTGGTYSTLKVQPAELEDSGVYFCASSGAAARAQETQYFGPGTRLLVL.

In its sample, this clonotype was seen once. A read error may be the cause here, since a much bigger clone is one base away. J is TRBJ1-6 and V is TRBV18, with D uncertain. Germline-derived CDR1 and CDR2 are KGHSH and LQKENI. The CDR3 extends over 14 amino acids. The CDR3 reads CASSPTDEDSPFHF. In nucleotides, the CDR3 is TGTGCCAGCTCACCCACAGACGAGGATTCACCCTTCCACTTT.

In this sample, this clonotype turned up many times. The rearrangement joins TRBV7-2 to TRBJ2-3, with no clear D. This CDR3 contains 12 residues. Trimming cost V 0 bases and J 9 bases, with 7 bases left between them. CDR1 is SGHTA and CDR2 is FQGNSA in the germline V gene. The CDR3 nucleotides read TGTGCCAGCAGCTTAGCGGGTGGCACGCAGTATTTT. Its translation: CASSLAGGTQYF.

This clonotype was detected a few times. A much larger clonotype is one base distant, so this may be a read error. In DNA form, the CDR3 reads TGTGCCAGTAGTACAGGAACCGGAGCCTACGAGCAGTACTTC. Translated, it gives CASSTGTGAYEQYF. J is TRBJ2-7 and V is TRBV19; no clear D gene. The V gene lost 4 bases and the J gene lost 2 bases, with 12 bases spanning the gap. The germline CDR1 and CDR2 sequences are LNHDA and SQIVND (reference sequence). The CDR3 has 14 amino acids.

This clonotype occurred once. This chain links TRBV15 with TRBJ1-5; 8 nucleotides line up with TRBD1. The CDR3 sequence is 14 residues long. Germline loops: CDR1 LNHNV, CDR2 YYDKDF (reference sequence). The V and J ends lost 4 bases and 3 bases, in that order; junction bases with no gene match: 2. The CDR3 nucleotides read TGTGCCACCAGCACGACAGGGGTCAATCAGCCCCAGCATTTT. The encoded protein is CATSTTGVNQPQHF. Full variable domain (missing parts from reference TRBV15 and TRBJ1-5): DAMVIQNPRYQVTQFGKPVTLSCSQTLNHNVMYWYQQKSSQAPKLLFHYYDKDFNNEADTPDNFQSRRPNTSFCFLDIRSPGLGDTAMYLCATSTTGVNQPQHFGDGTRLSIL.

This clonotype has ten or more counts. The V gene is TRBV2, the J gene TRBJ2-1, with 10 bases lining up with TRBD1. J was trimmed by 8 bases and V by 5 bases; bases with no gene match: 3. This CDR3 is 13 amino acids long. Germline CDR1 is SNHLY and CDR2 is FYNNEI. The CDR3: CASSRDRGHEQFF. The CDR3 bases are TGTGCCAGCAGTAGGGACAGGGGCCATGAGCAGTTCTTC.

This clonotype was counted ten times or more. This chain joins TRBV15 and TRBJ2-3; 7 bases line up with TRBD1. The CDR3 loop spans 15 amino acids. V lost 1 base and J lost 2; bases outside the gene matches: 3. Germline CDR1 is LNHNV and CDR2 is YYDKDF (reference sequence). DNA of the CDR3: TGTGCCACCAGCAGAGGTACAGGGGCCACAGATACGCAGTATTTT. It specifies CATSRGTGATDTQYF.

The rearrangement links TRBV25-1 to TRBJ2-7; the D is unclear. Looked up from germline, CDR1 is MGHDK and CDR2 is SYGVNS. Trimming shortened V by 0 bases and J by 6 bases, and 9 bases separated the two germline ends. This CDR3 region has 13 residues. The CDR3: CASSEYAGSEQYF. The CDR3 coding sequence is TGTGCCAGCAGTGAATACGCCGGGTCCGAGCAGTACTTC.

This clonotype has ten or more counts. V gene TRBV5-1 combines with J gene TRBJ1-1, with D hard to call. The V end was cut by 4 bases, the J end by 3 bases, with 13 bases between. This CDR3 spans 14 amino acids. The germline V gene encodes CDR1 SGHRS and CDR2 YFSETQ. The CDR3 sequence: CASSERTSDTEAFF. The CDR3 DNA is TGCGCCAGCAGCGAACGAACCTCCGACACTGAAGCTTTCTTT.

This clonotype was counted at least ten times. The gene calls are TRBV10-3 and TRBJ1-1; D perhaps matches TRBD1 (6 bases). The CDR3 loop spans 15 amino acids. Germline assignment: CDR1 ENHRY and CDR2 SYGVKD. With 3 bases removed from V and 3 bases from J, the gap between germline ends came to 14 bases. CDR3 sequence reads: CAISESQGLDTEAFF. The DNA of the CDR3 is TGTGCCATCAGTGAATCACAGGGACTGGACACTGAAGCTTTCTTT.

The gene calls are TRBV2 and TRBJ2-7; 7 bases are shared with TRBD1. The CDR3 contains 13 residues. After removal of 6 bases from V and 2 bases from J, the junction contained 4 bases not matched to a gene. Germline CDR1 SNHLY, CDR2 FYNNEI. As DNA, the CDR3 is TGTGCCAGCAGACCGCAGGGGGCCTACGAGCAGTACTTC. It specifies CASRPQGAYEQYF. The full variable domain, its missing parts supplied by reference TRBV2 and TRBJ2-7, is EPEVTQTPSHQVTQMGQEVILRCVPISNHLYFYWYRQILGQKVEFLVSFYNNEISEKSEIFDDQFSVERPDGSNFTLKIRSTKLEDSAMYFCASRPQGAYEQYFGPGTRLTVT.

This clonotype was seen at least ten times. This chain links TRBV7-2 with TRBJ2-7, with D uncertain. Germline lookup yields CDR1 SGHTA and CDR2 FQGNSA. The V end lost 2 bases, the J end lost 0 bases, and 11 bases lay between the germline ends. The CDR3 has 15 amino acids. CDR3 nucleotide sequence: TGTGCCAGCAGCTTATCCGGGCAAGTCTCCTACGAGCAGTACTTC. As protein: CASSLSGQVSYEQYF.

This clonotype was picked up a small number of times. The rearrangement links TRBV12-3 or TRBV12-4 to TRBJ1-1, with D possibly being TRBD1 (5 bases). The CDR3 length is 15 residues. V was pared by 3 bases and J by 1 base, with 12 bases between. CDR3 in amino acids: CASSLEGIKNTEAFF. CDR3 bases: TGTGCCAGCAGTTTGGAGGGGATTAAGAACACTGAAGCTTTCTTT.

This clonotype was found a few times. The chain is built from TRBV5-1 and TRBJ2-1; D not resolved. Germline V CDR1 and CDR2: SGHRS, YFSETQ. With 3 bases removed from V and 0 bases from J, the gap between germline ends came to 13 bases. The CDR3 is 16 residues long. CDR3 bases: TGCGCCAGCAGCTCCGGACCCCTGAGCTCCTACAATGAGCAGTTCTTC. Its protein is CASSSGPLSSYNEQFF.